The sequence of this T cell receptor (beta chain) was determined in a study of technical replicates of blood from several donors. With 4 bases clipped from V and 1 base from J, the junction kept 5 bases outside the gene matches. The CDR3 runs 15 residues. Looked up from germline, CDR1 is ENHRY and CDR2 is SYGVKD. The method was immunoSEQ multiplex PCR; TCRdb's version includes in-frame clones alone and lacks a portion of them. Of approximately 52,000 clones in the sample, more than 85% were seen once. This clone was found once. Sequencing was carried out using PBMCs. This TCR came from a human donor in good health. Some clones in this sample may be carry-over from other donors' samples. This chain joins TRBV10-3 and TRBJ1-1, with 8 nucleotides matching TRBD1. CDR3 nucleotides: TGTGCCATCAGTGTCCGACAGGGGCCGAACACTGAAGCTTTCTTT. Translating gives CAISVRQGPNTEAFF.